The 31 T cell receptor beta chains below come from one sample, sequenced in a study of blood T cell repertoires in COVID-19. Sequenced by immunoSEQ multiplex PCR; TCRdb stores in-frame clones only, minus some. The table includes roughly 68,000 clones, 88% detected once. Material: peripheral blood. Receptor source: a human donor in a cohort sampled during active COVID-19.

The DNA for the CDR3 is TGCGCCAGCAGCCCCGGACAGGGCTTCAACACCGGGGAGCTGTTTTTT. It is translated as CASSPGQGFNTGELFF. V is TRBV5-1 and J is TRBJ2-2; 8 bases line up with TRBD1. V shed 4 bases, J shed 2 bases, and the junction held 7 bases outside the gene matches. Germline CDR1 reads SGHRS; CDR2 reads YFSETQ. The CDR3 length is 16 residues.

V usage is TRBV5-5 and J usage is TRBJ2-1, with 10 bases aligning to TRBD1. The CDR3 contains 15 residues. Germline CDR1 SGHKS, CDR2 YYEKEE (reference sequence). Trimming removed 2 bases from V and 4 bases from J; junction bases left unmatched: 3. As DNA, the CDR3 is TGTGCCAGCAGCTTCGGGACAGGGGTTTACAATGAGCAGTTCTTC. Translated, it gives CASSFGTGVYNEQFF.

The V and J genes are TRBV9 and TRBJ2-5, with 10 positions matching TRBD2. From germline, CDR1 is SGDLS and CDR2 YYNGEE. Trimming took 2 bases from V and 0 from J; bases not matched to a gene: 4. The CDR3 runs 16 residues. CDR3 amino acids: CASSVTSGTYQETQYF. The CDR3 DNA is TGTGCCAGCAGCGTTACTAGCGGGACTTACCAAGAGACCCAGTACTTC.

The chain couples TRBV30 to TRBJ1-1, with D unresolved. Germline-derived CDR1 and CDR2 are GTSNPN and SVGIG (reference sequence). V lost 2 bases to trimming and J lost 7 bases, with 8 bases between them. This CDR3 is built from 11 residues. The chain's CDR3 is CAWSNQNEAFF. The CDR3 DNA sequence: TGTGCCTGGAGTAATCAGAATGAAGCTTTCTTT.

The rearrangement uses TRBV19 and TRBJ1-2; 7 nucleotides line up with TRBD1. The CDR3 runs to 15 residues. The germline V gene encodes CDR1 LNHDA and CDR2 SQIVND (reference sequence). Trimming at V came to 10 bases and at J to 0 bases, leaving 11 bases not matched to a gene. The CDR3: CATTRTGDSNYGYTF. The DNA for the CDR3 is TGTGCCACAACCCGGACAGGAGATTCTAACTATGGCTACACCTTC.

This sequence joins TRBV11-2 and TRBJ2-7, with 10 bases matching TRBD2. The germline V gene encodes CDR1 SGHAT and CDR2 FQNNGV. The CDR3 spans 16 residues. V was pared by 1 base and J by 3 bases, with 6 bases of the junction left unmatched. CDR3 in DNA: TGTGCCAGCAGCTTAGCCAGCGGGAGGGTAATCTACGAGCAGTACTTC. This gives the protein CASSLASGRVIYEQYF.

The chain carries TRBV29-1 and TRBJ2-5, with D possibly matching TRBD1 (5 bases). V lost 6 bases and J 2 bases, leaving 13 bases between the germline ends. Germline-derived CDR1 and CDR2 are SQVTM and ANQGSEA. The CDR3 runs 13 residues. The CDR3 sequence: CSVSRDGQETQYF. CDR3 sequence (DNA): TGCAGCGTATCCAGGGATGGGCAAGAGACCCAGTACTTC.

The V and J genes are TRBV20-1 and TRBJ2-1, with D hard to call. Trimming pared 4 bases from V and 6 bases from J, leaving 7 bases between. The germline V gene encodes CDR1 DFQATT and CDR2 SNEGSKA (reference sequence). The CDR3 has 11 residues. CDR3 sequence reads: CSAMLSNEQFF. CDR3 coding DNA: TGCAGTGCTATGCTAAGCAATGAGCAGTTCTTC.

The V gene is TRBV12-3 or TRBV12-4, the J gene TRBJ2-7; TRBD1 agrees at 9 bases. V lost 7 bases, J lost 3 bases, and 4 bases stayed unmatched. The CDR3 extends over 13 amino acids. CDR3 residues: CASTLTGGYEQYF. CDR3 DNA: TGTGCCAGCACCTTGACAGGGGGCTACGAGCAGTACTTC.

In this sample, this clone turned up once. The CDR3 spells CASSLDSGGETQYF. The CDR3 DNA reads as TGTGCCAGCAGCTTGGACAGCGGCGGGGAGACCCAGTACTTC. The chain couples TRBV5-5 to TRBJ2-5; the D gene is possibly TRBD2 (5 bases). Per germline, CDR1 SGHKS and CDR2 YYEKEE (reference sequence). Trimming cost V 0 bases and J 5 bases, with 11 bases left between them. This CDR3 is 14 amino acids long.

The chain recombines TRBV19 with TRBJ1-5, with D unclear. Per the germline V gene, CDR1 is LNHDA and CDR2 is SQIVND (reference sequence). V dropped 7 bases and J dropped 0 bases, with 13 bases sitting between them. This CDR3 has 15 residues. DNA of the CDR3: TGTGCCAGTACGTTCCTAGATAATAGCAATCAGCCCCAGCATTTT. Its translation is CASTFLDNSNQPQHF. The full variable domain, with the rest looked up from reference TRBV19 and TRBJ1-5, is DGGITQSPKYLFRKEGQNVTLSCEQNLNHDAMYWYRQDPGQGLRLIYYSQIVNDFQKGDIAEGYSVSREKKESFPLTVTSAQKNPTAFYLCASTFLDNSNQPQHFGDGTRLSIL.

The V call is TRBV18, the J call TRBJ1-4, with a possible D match to TRBD1 (6 bases). The CDR3 length is 15 residues. V was cut by 3 bases and J by 0 bases, with 8 bases left in between. Germline V lookup: CDR1 KGHSH, CDR2 LQKENI. The CDR3, as DNA: TGTGCCAGCTCACCCGGACAGACAACTAATGAAAAACTGTTTTTT. Its translation is CASSPGQTTNEKLFF.

V and J are TRBV11-2 and TRBJ2-5; 7 bases map to TRBD1. From germline, CDR1 is SGHAT and CDR2 FQNNGV. V trimming: 1 base; J trimming: 4 bases; junction bases outside the gene matches: 6. The CDR3 is made up of 15 amino acids. The CDR3 protein is CASSLGYRQGETQYF. In DNA form, the CDR3 reads TGTGCCAGCAGCTTAGGTTACAGACAGGGAGAGACCCAGTACTTC.

The chain recombines TRBV7-9 with TRBJ1-1; unclear D gene. The CDR3 sequence is 13 residues long. Trimming shortened V by 4 bases and J by 1 base, and 7 bases separated the two germline ends. Germline V gives CDR1 SEHNR, CDR2 FQNEAQ (reference sequence). The chain's CDR3 is CASSSRQNTEAFF. CDR3 bases: TGTGCCAGCAGCTCCCGACAGAACACTGAAGCTTTCTTT.

The chain has TRBV3-1 (or the pseudogene TRBV3-2) and TRBJ1-6; 9 nucleotides match TRBD1. V lost 6 bases to trimming and J lost 6 bases; unmatched junction nucleotides: 6. Germline V gives CDR1 LGHDT, CDR2 YNNKEL (reference sequence). The CDR3 is 15 residues long. The CDR3 nucleotides read TGTGCCAGCAGGTCCGGGACAGGGCGTAATTCACCCCTCCACTTT. This sequence encodes CASRSGTGRNSPLHF.

This chain uses TRBV9 with TRBJ2-3; maybe TRBD1 (6 bases). Germline V lookup: CDR1 SGDLS, CDR2 YYNGEE. This CDR3 contains 15 residues. V lost 0 bases and J lost 1, with 9 bases in between. CDR3 nucleotides: TGTGCCAGCAGCGTAGGGGACATGGGCACAGATACGCAGTATTTT. Translated, it gives CASSVGDMGTDTQYF.

The J gene is TRBJ2-7, the V gene TRBV2; 12 positions match TRBD2. CDR1 SNHLY and CDR2 FYNNEI come from the germline V gene. The length of the CDR3 is 13 residues. J was trimmed by 4 bases and V by 5 bases; bases with no gene match: 0. In DNA form, the CDR3 reads TGTGCCAGCAGTACTAGCGGGAGGTACGAGCAGTACTTC. Translated: CASSTSGRYEQYF.

This clone was found once. CDR3 loop: CASSQPQTGGADIQYF. The CDR3 DNA reads as TGCGCCAGCAGCCAACCTCAGACAGGGGGCGCGGACATTCAGTACTTC. The gene calls are TRBV5-1 and TRBJ2-4; 10 nucleotides match TRBD1. The CDR3 is 16 amino acids. The J segment lost 8 bases and the V segment lost 4 bases, leaving 12 bases of the junction unmatched. Germline CDR1 reads SGHRS; CDR2 reads YFSETQ.

The J gene is TRBJ2-1, the V gene TRBV15; a weak D match, TRBD2 (6 bases). CDR3 length: 17 residues. Germline-derived CDR1 and CDR2 are LNHNV and YYDKDF (reference sequence). The ends were cut back, 0 bases at V and 4 bases at J, with 16 bases in the middle. CDR3 coding DNA: TGTGCCACCAGCAGAGATAGGAGGGCTTTCGGGTACAATGAGCAGTTCTTC. This codes for CATSRDRRAFGYNEQFF.

This clone was seen only a few times. The chain joins TRBV6-5 to TRBJ1-2, with D tentatively TRBD1 (6 bases). This CDR3 spans 15 amino acids. Germline CDR1 reads MNHEY; CDR2 reads SVGAGI. V lost 4 bases and J 6 bases, leaving 18 bases between the germline ends. CDR3 DNA sequence: TGTGCCAGCAGTTCGCCGGGGGGGGCGCGTGATGGCTACACCTTC. Its protein is CASSSPGGARDGYTF.

The chain has TRBV6-5 and TRBJ1-2; 7 bases fit TRBD1. The germline gives CDR1 MNHEY, CDR2 SVGAGI. The CDR3 contains 14 residues. The trim removed 0 bases at V and 8 bases at J, leaving 6 bases unmatched. CDR3 nucleotides: TGTGCCAGCAGTTACTCAGGGGGCGCCGGGGGCTACACCTTC. The encoded protein is CASSYSGGAGGYTF.

The V and J genes are TRBV27 and TRBJ2-3, with D uncertain. V was clipped by 8 bases and J by 4 bases, with 16 bases between them. The CDR3 is made up of 14 amino acids. The V gene's germline CDR1 is MNHEY and CDR2 SMNVEV (reference sequence). The CDR3 region has the DNA TGTGCCAGCGGATCGTATAGCATTGCAGATACGCAGTATTTT. This gives the protein CASGSYSIADTQYF.

The chain combines TRBV11-2 with TRBJ2-7; 8 nucleotides match TRBD2. V lost 0 bases to trimming and J lost 2 bases; unmatched junction nucleotides: 3. Germline CDR1 is SGHAT and CDR2 is FQNNGV. The CDR3 covers 15 residues. The DNA of the CDR3 is TGTGCCAGCAGCTTAGACGGGGGGGCCGCCTACGAGCAGTACTTC. Translation: CASSLDGGAAYEQYF.

Concerning this clone: In the same sample, other DNA sequences code for this CDR3. This sequence joins TRBV5-1 and TRBJ2-5; no clear D gene. There are 12 residues in the CDR3. V was shortened by 2 bases and J by 5 bases, with 7 bases between the two germline ends. Germline V gene lookup returns CDR1 SGHRS and CDR2 YFSETQ. The DNA of the CDR3 is TGCGCCAGCAGCTTCCCCGGGGAGACCCAGTACTTC. Translation: CASSFPGETQYF.

The chain combines TRBV6-5 with TRBJ1-1; 9 positions match TRBD1. The CDR3 loop spans 15 amino acids. The V segment lost 6 bases and the J segment 8 bases; nucleotides outside the gene matches: 13. Germline V lookup: CDR1 MNHEY, CDR2 SVGAGI. The CDR3 is CASRSPGTGSGEAFF. CDR3 coding DNA: TGTGCCAGCAGGTCCCCCGGGACAGGGTCGGGAGAAGCTTTCTTT.

This rearrangement joins TRBV4-1 to TRBJ2-1; TRBD2 agrees at 8 bases. V was pared by 3 bases and J by 7 bases, with 11 bases of the junction left unmatched. The CDR3 is made up of 16 amino acids. CDR1 and CDR2 (germline): MGHRA, YSYEKL. This CDR3 is CASSHTEAGESNEQFF. The CDR3 coding sequence is TGCGCCAGCAGCCATACGGAAGCGGGAGAATCGAATGAGCAGTTCTTC.

The genes are TRBV7-7 and TRBJ2-5; 7 bases agree with TRBD2. Germline assignment: CDR1 SSHAT and CDR2 FNYEAQ (reference sequence). CDR3 length: 15 amino acids. Trimming cost V 5 bases and J 5 bases; bases outside gene matches: 11. The CDR3 nucleotides read TGTGCCAGCAGCCTCAGCGGGACGACCGGTGAGACCCAGTACTTC. Amino acid sequence: CASSLSGTTGETQYF. The entire variable domain, with the rest obtained from reference TRBV7-7 and TRBJ2-5, is as follows: GAGVSQSPRYKVTKRGQDVTLRCDPISSHATLYWYQQALGQGPEFLTYFNYEAQPDKSGLPSDRFSAERPEGSISTLTIQRTEQRDSAMYRCASSLSGTTGETQYFGPGTRLLVL.

The chain links TRBV6-2 or TRBV6-3 to TRBJ2-7; TRBD1 matches 8 bases. Germline V lookup: CDR1 MNHEY, CDR2 SVGEGT. The CDR3 runs 15 residues. V shed 2 bases and J 2 bases; nucleotides not matched to a gene: 5. For the CDR3, the DNA is TGTGCCAGCAGTTACGGTGGGACAGGAGCCTACGAGCAGTACTTC. Amino acid sequence: CASSYGGTGAYEQYF.

This clone has only a few counts. The chain carries TRBV19 and TRBJ1-5; TRBD1 aligns across 8 bases. Unmatched junction bases numbered 16, after V lost 5 bases and J lost 10 bases. Germline V lookup: CDR1 LNHDA, CDR2 SQIVND (reference sequence). The CDR3 loop spans 16 amino acids. The CDR3: CASSATGGAGKDPQHF. The DNA of the CDR3 is TGTGCCAGTAGTGCCACAGGGGGGGCAGGGAAGGATCCCCAGCATTTT.

CDR3 in amino acids: CASSHSTTGSTEAFF. In DNA, the CDR3 is TGTGCCAGCAGCCACTCCACTACAGGATCCACTGAAGCTTTCTTT. V gene TRBV9 combines with J gene TRBJ1-1; maybe TRBD1 (5 bases). The germline V gene has CDR1 SGDLS and CDR2 YYNGEE. V was trimmed by 4 bases and J by 4 bases, leaving 17 bases between them. The CDR3 runs to 15 residues.

This sequence joins TRBV28 and TRBJ2-4, with TRBD2 matching 12 bases. Trimming removed 8 bases from V and 6 bases from J; junction bases left unmatched: 8. Germline assignment: CDR1 MDHEN and CDR2 SYDVKM. CDR3 length equals 15 residues. The CDR3 DNA follows: TGTGCCAGCCGGACTAGCGGGAATGTGGGAAACATTCAGTACTTC. Translated: CASRTSGNVGNIQYF.